This T cell receptor (beta chain) was observed in a study of regulatory T cells in long-lasting Graves disease. This clonotype showed up many times. Libraries of TCR beta came from iRepertoire HTBI primers plus Arm-PCR of CDR3 regions. MiXCR was run by TCRdb on the multiplex PCR reads, yielding one entry per CDR3 protein. The sample carries approximately 300,000 distinct CDR3 sequences, about 18% recorded once. The CDR3 has 18 residues. The V and J ends lost 10 bases and 0 bases, in that order; junction bases with no gene match: 14. Germline assignment: CDR1 LNHDA and CDR2 SQIVND (reference sequence). Time point here: newly diagnosed GD, antithyroid drugs for less than 3 months. Generation of the TCR library employed RNA extracted from PBMCs.

The receptor's source is a female donor with Graves disease. The source was peripheral blood mononuclear cells (PBMCs), collected at new diagnosis, from a patient treated with antithyroid drugs. J is TRBJ1-5 and V is TRBV19, with 11 bases identical to TRBD1. CDR3 in DNA: TGTGCCACGAAAATGGGGACAGGGGGAGATTATAGCAATCAGCCCCAGCATTTT. Translation: CATKMGTGGDYSNQPQHF.